These T cell receptor beta chains were read from a single sample in a study of memory CD4+ T cells and cytomegalovirus serostatus. TCRdb keeps only in-frame clones here, not all; method: immunoSEQ multiplex PCR. The sample lists around 63,000 clones; about three quarters were seen once. Input material: memory CD4+ T cells from blood. The receptors stem from an adult in good health and CMV-seronegative. Some clones in this sample may be carry-over from other donors' samples. CDR3s include the opening cysteine and the closing phenylalanine or tryptophan.

j_gene: TRBJ2-7
len: 11
v_gene: TRBV20-1
CDR3aa: CSVQAAYEQYF

j_gene: TRBJ2-3
len: 14
v_gene: TRBV2
CDR3aa: CASRGKPSTDTQYF

j_gene: TRBJ2-1
len: 12
v_gene: TRBV28
CDR3aa: CASSLERREQFF

j_gene: TRBJ2-1
len: 12
v_gene: TRBV7-2
CDR3aa: CASSRAGTRKFF

j_gene: TRBJ2-1
len: 17
v_gene: TRBV7-2
CDR3aa: CASSLGSLSGGRNEQFF

j_gene: TRBJ2-3
len: 14
v_gene: TRBV7-9
CDR3aa: CASSPRTGADTQYF

j_gene: TRBJ1-1
len: 15
v_gene: TRBV18
CDR3aa: CASSPAQALNTEAFF

j_gene: TRBJ1-2
len: 16
v_gene: TRBV5-4
CDR3aa: CASAGPLTRRNYGYTF

j_gene: TRBJ2-3
len: 17
v_gene: TRBV2
CDR3aa: CASSFRLAGSSTDTQYF

j_gene: TRBJ2-7
len: 12
v_gene: TRBV5-1
CDR3aa: CASSLGYYEQYF

j_gene: TRBJ2-2
len: 16
v_gene: TRBV9
CDR3aa: CASSGFSGSGTGELFF

j_gene: TRBJ2-7
len: 17
v_gene: TRBV7-9
CDR3aa: CASSSPYRDRDSYEQYF

j_gene: TRBJ2-2
len: 14
v_gene: TRBV5-1
CDR3aa: CASSLRLEGVKLFF

j_gene: TRBJ1-4
len: 14
v_gene: TRBV19
CDR3aa: CASSLQNFGEKLFF

j_gene: TRBJ1-1
len: 14
v_gene: TRBV4-3
CDR3aa: CASSQLTANTEAFF

j_gene: TRBJ2-7
len: 12
v_gene: TRBV29-1
CDR3aa: CSVGARDMAQYF

j_gene: TRBJ1-3
len: 13
v_gene: TRBV18
CDR3aa: CASSPDTGGTIYF

j_gene: TRBJ1-1
len: 14
v_gene: TRBV28
CDR3aa: CATISPGMNTEAFF

j_gene: TRBJ1-5
len: 14
v_gene: TRBV28
CDR3aa: CASIVGYSNQPQHF

j_gene: TRBJ2-3
len: 18
v_gene: TRBV11-3
CDR3aa: CASSLDQGGTGASVTQYF

j_gene: TRBJ1-3
len: 16
v_gene: TRBV2
CDR3aa: CASSDGQAISGNTIYF

j_gene: TRBJ2-1
len: 11
v_gene: TRBV20-1
CDR3aa: CSAPKYNEQFF

j_gene: TRBJ2-5
len: 17
v_gene: TRBV9
CDR3aa: CASSVESGYGRVWTQYF

j_gene: TRBJ1-6
len: 16
v_gene: TRBV27
CDR3aa: CASSLLGGYYNSPLHF

j_gene: TRBJ1-2
len: 14
v_gene: TRBV10-1
CDR3aa: CASMVSPGPYGYTF

j_gene: TRBJ1-2
len: 14
v_gene: TRBV7-2
CDR3aa: CASSSDVSNYGYTF

j_gene: TRBJ1-1
len: 14
v_gene: TRBV27
CDR3aa: CASRNGQHATEAFF

j_gene: TRBJ1-2
len: 16
v_gene: TRBV5-1
CDR3aa: CASTYDTGLTNYGYTF

j_gene: TRBJ1-2
len: 15
v_gene: TRBV12-5
CDR3aa: CASGLTSLKGYGYTF

j_gene: TRBJ1-5
len: 10
v_gene: TRBV28
CDR3aa: CASSKQPQHF

j_gene: TRBJ2-7
len: 15
v_gene: TRBV13
CDR3aa: CASSLAGTGAYEQYF

j_gene: TRBJ1-2
len: 15
v_gene: TRBV27
CDR3aa: CASSPHRQGARGYTF

j_gene: TRBJ2-6
len: 16
v_gene: TRBV5-1
CDR3aa: CASSLDGGVGANVLTF

j_gene: TRBJ1-2
len: 14
v_gene: TRBV7-2
CDR3aa: CASSLTGTDSGYTF

j_gene: TRBJ2-3
len: 16
v_gene: TRBV5-6
CDR3aa: CASSLLLDASTDTQYF

j_gene: TRBJ1-1
len: 13
v_gene: TRBV6-1
CDR3aa: CASSWTGGTEAFF

j_gene: TRBJ2-1
len: 15
v_gene: TRBV7-6
CDR3aa: CASSHPRTSVNEQFF

j_gene: TRBJ1-1
len: 13
v_gene: TRBV10-2
CDR3aa: CASTRTLRTEAFF

j_gene: TRBJ2-1
len: 14
v_gene: TRBV2
CDR3aa: CASSVNWLNNEQFF

j_gene: TRBJ1-1
len: 14
v_gene: TRBV28
CDR3aa: CASSFPAGRTEAFF

j_gene: TRBJ1-5
len: 16
v_gene: TRBV7-2
CDR3aa: CASSLDRARTDQPQHF

j_gene: TRBJ2-3
len: 12
v_gene: TRBV7-9
CDR3aa: CASSLVADTQYF